These 16 T cell receptor beta chains were sequenced from one sample in a study of post-analysis software for immune sequencing data. cDNA libraries for TCR beta contained unique molecular identifiers. Each CDR3 protein gets one entry after TCRdb re-called the PCR reads with MiXCR. Among 180,000 or so distinct CDR3 sequences listed, around 30% were seen once. Their antigens remain unidentified. Study-level points and caveats: Elevated frequency relative to controls characterized four or five TRBV segments in patients, TRBV5-6, TRBV5-1 and TRBV20-1 among them.

The sample comprised blood. The receptors shown here come from a girl aged 2-17 years with multiple sclerosis.

This clonotype has only a few counts. This rearrangement joins TRBV6-2 or TRBV6-3 to TRBJ1-5; D is possibly TRBD1 (5 bases). This CDR3 region has 15 residues. Looked up from germline, CDR1 is MNHEY and CDR2 is SVGEGT. V was pared by 7 bases and J by 3 bases, with 16 bases between. The CDR3: CASTQVGHTNQPQHF. CDR3 sequence (DNA): TGTGCCAGCACCCAAGTCGGACACACCAATCAGCCCCAGCATTTT.

At least ten counts were recorded for this clonotype. The V gene is TRBV6-2 or TRBV6-3, the J gene TRBJ2-6; D call uncertain. The length of the CDR3 is 13 residues. Between the trimmed V and J ends, which lost 6 bases and 4 bases, there was a span of 7 bases. Germline V gene data show CDR1 as MNHEY and CDR2 as SVGEGT. The CDR3 reads CASRQRGANVLTF. The CDR3 DNA is TGTGCCAGCAGACAACGAGGGGCCAACGTCCTGACTTTC.

In its sample, this clonotype was seen many times. The chain links TRBV7-3 to TRBJ1-6; D is possibly TRBD1 (6 bases). Between the trimmed V and J ends, which lost 5 bases and 10 bases, there was a span of 15 bases. CDR1 and CDR2 from the germline V gene are SGHTA and FQGTGA. The CDR3 runs to 14 residues. The CDR3 loop reads CASSARGPSSPLHF. For the CDR3, the DNA is TGTGCCAGCAGCGCTCGGGGGCCGAGCTCACCCCTCCACTTT.

V usage is TRBV6-2 or TRBV6-3 and J usage is TRBJ1-4; 9 bases fit TRBD1. Germline CDR1 reads MNHEY; CDR2 reads SVGEGT. This CDR3 comprises 15 residues. Here the CDR3 reads CVGSYIQGAGEKLFF. The DNA of the CDR3 is TGTGTCGGCAGTTACATACAGGGGGCCGGTGAAAAACTGTTTTTT.

This clonotype occurred a few times. It may be a read error: a sequence one base away is much more abundant. The rearrangement joins TRBV5-1 to TRBJ2-7; the D gene is possibly TRBD2 (5 bases). The CDR3 spans 16 residues. Trimming pared 3 bases from V and 4 bases from J, leaving 20 bases between. Germline V gene sequence: CDR1 SGHRS, CDR2 YFSETQ. CDR3 in DNA: TGCGCCAGCAGCTCTGCCCCAGGAGGATTAAGGTACGAGCAGTACTTC. Its translation is CASSSAPGGLRYEQYF.

About this clonotype itself: This may come from a read error, since a much larger clone is one base off. The rearrangement joins TRBV20-1 to TRBJ2-7; D remains unclear. The CDR3 extends over 12 amino acids. Per the germline V gene, CDR1 is DFQATT and CDR2 is SNEGSKA (reference sequence). V gave up 7 bases and J gave up 0 bases, with 10 bases separating them. CDR3 in DNA: TGCAGTGGGTTAGACTCCTCCTACGAGCAGTACTTC. Translation gives CSGLDSSYEQYF.

V and J are TRBV7-9 and TRBJ1-5; D remains ambiguous. V lost 1 base, J lost 0 bases, and 7 bases lay in between. Germline V gives CDR1 SEHNR, CDR2 FQNEAQ (reference sequence). CDR3 length: 15 residues. CDR3 sequence (DNA): TGTGCCAGCAGCTTAGGGGCACTTAGCAATCAGCCCCAGCATTTT. Protein sequence: CASSLGALSNQPQHF.

Points on this clonotype: A much larger clone differs by one base, so this may be a read error. The chain carries TRBV12-3 or TRBV12-4 and TRBJ2-7; 7 bases line up with TRBD1. This CDR3 is 15 amino acids long. Trimming removed 4 bases from V and 4 bases from J; junction bases left unmatched: 10. The CDR3 protein is CASSCNRGGRYEQYF. For the CDR3, the DNA is TGTGCCAGCAGTTGCAACAGGGGTGGAAGATACGAGCAGTACTTC.

This clonotype was recorded at least ten times. J is TRBJ2-7 and V is TRBV5-1, with 8 bases aligning to TRBD2. The ends lost 4 bases at V and 9 bases at J; junction bases unmatched: 12. Germline V lookup: CDR1 SGHRS, CDR2 YFSETQ. The CDR3 contains 14 residues. CDR3 sequence: CASSVRDGGGWQYF. CDR3 nucleotide sequence: TGCGCCAGCAGCGTCCGGGACGGCGGGGGGTGGCAGTACTTC.

This clonotype occurred many times. V usage is TRBV7-4 and J usage is TRBJ2-7; no firm D call. The CDR3 has 16 amino acids. In germline, CDR1 is SGHVT, CDR2 SQSDAQ. V lost 1 base to trimming and J lost 2 bases, with 15 bases between them. CDR3 DNA: TGTGCCAGCAGCTTAGTGGTTACTACCCGAGCCTACGAGCAGTACTTC. Translating it yields CASSLVVTTRAYEQYF.

For this clonotype: Being one base from a much bigger clone, this may be a read error. This sequence joins TRBV20-1 and TRBJ2-5; tentatively, D is TRBD1 (6 bases). The CDR3 loop spans 16 amino acids. The V gene's germline CDR1 is DFQATT and CDR2 SNEGSKA (reference sequence). Deletions cut 0 bases from V and 11 bases from J, with 25 bases between. The CDR3: CSARDSQGPGREGQYF. The CDR3 nucleotides read TGCAGTGCTAGAGATTCACAGGGCCCGGGGCGAGAGGGGCAGTACTTC.

As for this clonotype: Sequence at one end of the junction differs from germline and may be a read error. The chain employs TRBV6-1 and TRBJ2-4, with 8 bases fitting TRBD1. The CDR3 spans 16 residues. Germline V lookup: CDR1 MNHNS, CDR2 SASEGT. Written as DNA, the CDR3 is TGTGCCAGCAGTGGGGGGCCGGGACAGGTGTCCTACGAGCAGGACTTC. Amino acids: CASSGGPGQVSYEQDF.

This chain connects TRBV20-1 to TRBJ1-1, with 9 bases aligning to TRBD1. V was clipped by 5 bases and J by 2 bases; unmatched bases: 6. Germline CDR1 DFQATT, CDR2 SNEGSKA (reference sequence). This CDR3 has 14 amino acids. The CDR3 loop is CSADPGQGNTEAFF. For the CDR3, the DNA is TGCAGTGCTGACCCGGGACAGGGCAACACTGAAGCTTTCTTT.

Comment on this clonotype: A much larger clone differs by one base, so this may be a read error. The rearrangement uses TRBV9 and TRBJ2-5, with D possibly being TRBD2 (5 bases). Gene TRBJ2-1 matches the end of the DNA better, so the J call may be wrong. Germline V gene data show CDR1 as SGDLS and CDR2 as YYNGEE. The CDR3 totals 15 residues. This chain's CDR3 is CASSVDGNLQETQFF. DNA for the CDR3: TGTGCCAGCAGCGTAGACGGGAACCTCCAAGAGACCCAGTTCTTC.

This clonotype was seen repeatedly, ten times or more. The rearrangement uses TRBV28 and TRBJ2-7; 8 nucleotides align to TRBD1. The CDR3 runs 14 residues. The ends lost 5 bases at V and 4 bases at J; junction bases unmatched: 7. Germline assignment: CDR1 MDHEN and CDR2 SYDVKM. The CDR3 sequence is CASSGTGGLYEQYF. In DNA form, the CDR3 reads TGTGCCAGCAGTGGTACAGGGGGGTTATACGAGCAGTACTTC.

This clonotype was found a few times. The chain carries TRBV28 and TRBJ2-1, with D unresolved. Trimming left V 5 bases short and J 2 bases short, with 7 bases between. CDR1 is MDHEN and CDR2 is SYDVKM in the germline V gene. The CDR3 extends over 13 amino acids. CDR3 loop: CASSKIAYNEQFF. In DNA, the CDR3 is TGTGCCAGCAGTAAAATAGCCTACAATGAGCAGTTCTTC.